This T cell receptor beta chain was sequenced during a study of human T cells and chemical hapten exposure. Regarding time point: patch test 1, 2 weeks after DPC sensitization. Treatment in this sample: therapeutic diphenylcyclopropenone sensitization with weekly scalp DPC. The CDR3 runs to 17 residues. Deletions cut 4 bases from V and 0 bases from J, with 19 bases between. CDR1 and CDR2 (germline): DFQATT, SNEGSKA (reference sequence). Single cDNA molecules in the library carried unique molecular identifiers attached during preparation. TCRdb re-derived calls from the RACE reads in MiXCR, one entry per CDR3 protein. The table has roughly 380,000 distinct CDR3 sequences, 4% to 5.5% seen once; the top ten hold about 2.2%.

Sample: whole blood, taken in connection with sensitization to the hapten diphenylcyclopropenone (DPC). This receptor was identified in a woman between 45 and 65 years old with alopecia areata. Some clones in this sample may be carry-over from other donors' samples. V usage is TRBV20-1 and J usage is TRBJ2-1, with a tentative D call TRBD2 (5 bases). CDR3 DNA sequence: TGCAGTGCTACGATACCCACCGGGAAGAGCTCCTACAATGAGCAGTTCTTC. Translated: CSATIPTGKSSYNEQFF.